Listed below are T cell receptor beta chains from one sample, sequenced in a study of control samples from healthy donors and cancer patients. Libraries were prepared by immunoSEQ multiplex PCR; TCRdb keeps only in-frame clonotypes and omits some of them. The data show 150,000 to 200,000 clones, roughly 94% seen once. Source material: blood. These receptors came from a woman in her forties in good health. Both conserved end residues are part of each CDR3. A D gene is named only where the DNA matches it firmly. Size tells how often a clone was seen (once, few, many) or the class of an expanded clone, and some rows leave it out.

v_call: TRBV6-6; clone_size: -; j_call: TRBJ1-6; d_call: -; cdr3_nt: TGTGCCAGCAAGTTGCGGGATTCACCCCTCCACTTT; cdr3_aa: CASKLRDSPLHF
v_call: TRBV4-3; clone_size: -; j_call: TRBJ2-7; d_call: -; cdr3_nt: TGCGCCAGCAGCCAAGCCCGGGGGGACACCTCCTACGAGCAGTACTTC; cdr3_aa: CASSQARGDTSYEQYF
v_call: TRBV19; clone_size: -; j_call: TRBJ2-7; d_call: TRBD1; cdr3_nt: TGTGCCACCAGTAGGGGACAGGGCCGCTACGAGCAGTACTTC; cdr3_aa: CATSRGQGRYEQYF
v_call: TRBV18; clone_size: -; j_call: TRBJ1-4; d_call: -; cdr3_nt: TGTGCCAGCTCACCCACGCAGGGTACATCTAATGAAAAACTGTTTTTT; cdr3_aa: CASSPTQGTSNEKLFF
v_call: TRBV18; clone_size: -; j_call: TRBJ1-4; d_call: -; cdr3_nt: TGTGCCAGCCACGACACGGATGAAAAACTGTTTTTT; cdr3_aa: CASHDTDEKLFF
v_call: TRBV6-5; clone_size: -; j_call: TRBJ1-2; d_call: -; cdr3_nt: TGTGCCAGCAGACCTCTGTCGGGGATGTATGGCTACACCTTC; cdr3_aa: CASRPLSGMYGYTF
v_call: TRBV19; clone_size: -; j_call: TRBJ2-3; d_call: -; cdr3_nt: TGTGCCAGTAGCCCTTTGACCACAGATACGCAGTATTTT; cdr3_aa: CASSPLTTDTQYF
v_call: TRBV19; clone_size: -; j_call: TRBJ1-5; d_call: -; cdr3_nt: TGTGCCAGTAGTATAGACTTGCAGGGATACCCCCAGCATTTT; cdr3_aa: CASSIDLQGYPQHF
v_call: TRBV6-5; clone_size: once; j_call: TRBJ2-7; d_call: TRBD1; cdr3_nt: TGTGCCAGCAGCAGGGACAGGTACTCCTACGAGCAGTACTTC; cdr3_aa: CASSRDRYSYEQYF
v_call: TRBV19; clone_size: -; j_call: TRBJ1-6; d_call: -; cdr3_nt: TGTGCCAGTAGTATGGAGGACCACTCCTATAATTCACCCCTCCACTTT; cdr3_aa: CASSMEDHSYNSPLHF
v_call: TRBV5-1; clone_size: few; j_call: TRBJ2-2; d_call: -; cdr3_nt: TGCGCCAGCAGCTGGGACGGACGGGTAAACACCGGGGAGCTGTTTTTT; cdr3_aa: CASSWDGRVNTGELFF
v_call: TRBV3-1/TRBV3-2; clone_size: -; j_call: TRBJ2-1; d_call: TRBD1; cdr3_nt: TGTGCCAGCAGCCAAGGGGGGACAGGGAATGAGCAGTTCTTC; cdr3_aa: CASSQGGTGNEQFF
v_call: TRBV2; clone_size: -; j_call: TRBJ2-7; d_call: -; cdr3_nt: TGTGCCAGCACGGGGGTAATCCACGAGCAGTACTTC; cdr3_aa: CASTGVIHEQYF
v_call: TRBV5-1; clone_size: -; j_call: TRBJ1-5; d_call: -; cdr3_nt: TGCGCCAGCAGCTTGGAAGCCCGAGAAAGTTATAGCAATCAGCCCCAGCATTTT; cdr3_aa: CASSLEARESYSNQPQHF
v_call: TRBV7-2; clone_size: -; j_call: TRBJ2-6; d_call: TRBD1; cdr3_nt: TGTGCCAGCAGCCCTGACAGGGGGCTCCCCTCTGGGGCCAACGTCCTGACTTTC; cdr3_aa: CASSPDRGLPSGANVLTF
v_call: TRBV7-2; clone_size: -; j_call: TRBJ1-1; d_call: -; cdr3_nt: TGTGCCAGCAGCTCCCGGGGCTGGAACACTGAAGCTTTCTTT; cdr3_aa: CASSSRGWNTEAFF
v_call: TRBV6-6; clone_size: -; j_call: TRBJ1-2; d_call: TRBD1; cdr3_nt: TGTGCCAGCAGTAACTACAGGGGTGGCTACACCTTC; cdr3_aa: CASSNYRGGYTF
v_call: TRBV5-1; clone_size: -; j_call: TRBJ1-1; d_call: -; cdr3_nt: TGCGCCAGCAGCGGGATGAACACTGAAGCTTTCTTT; cdr3_aa: CASSGMNTEAFF
v_call: TRBV2; clone_size: -; j_call: TRBJ1-2; d_call: -; cdr3_nt: TGTGCCAGCAGTGAAGGCAGCGGCTATGGCTACACCTTC; cdr3_aa: CASSEGSGYGYTF
v_call: TRBV27; clone_size: once; j_call: TRBJ1-2; d_call: -; cdr3_nt: TGTGCCAGCAGTTTATCGTACGGGGGGTATGGCTACACCTTC; cdr3_aa: CASSLSYGGYGYTF
v_call: TRBV4-3; clone_size: -; j_call: TRBJ2-3; d_call: TRBD2; cdr3_nt: TGCGCCAGCAGCCAAGGCCTAGCGGAGGGAGGAGATACGCAGTATTTT; cdr3_aa: CASSQGLAEGGDTQYF
v_call: TRBV19; clone_size: -; j_call: TRBJ1-4; d_call: -; cdr3_nt: TGTGCCAGTAGTATATCTAATGAAAAACTGTTTTTT; cdr3_aa: CASSISNEKLFF
v_call: TRBV14; clone_size: once; j_call: TRBJ2-7; d_call: -; cdr3_nt: TGTGCCAGCAGCCCCCCCTTGGGCAGGGATTACTCCTACGAGCAGTACTTC; cdr3_aa: CASSPPLGRDYSYEQYF
v_call: TRBV28; clone_size: -; j_call: TRBJ1-1; d_call: -; cdr3_nt: TGTGCCAGCAGTTTAGTGGCAGGGTTGAACACTGAAGCTTTCTTT; cdr3_aa: CASSLVAGLNTEAFF
v_call: TRBV6-6; clone_size: -; j_call: TRBJ1-3; d_call: -; cdr3_nt: TGTGCCAGCACCCAATCGCCCTCAAACACCATATATTTT; cdr3_aa: CASTQSPSNTIYF
v_call: TRBV6-2/TRBV6-3; clone_size: -; j_call: TRBJ1-2; d_call: -; cdr3_nt: TGTGCCAGCAGTGAGGCGGGGAACGCTAACTATGGCTACACCTTC; cdr3_aa: CASSEAGNANYGYTF
v_call: TRBV5-1; clone_size: -; j_call: TRBJ1-2; d_call: TRBD1; cdr3_nt: TGCGCCAGCAGCGGAGGGACAGAGGCTTACTATGGCTACACCTTC; cdr3_aa: CASSGGTEAYYGYTF
v_call: TRBV9; clone_size: -; j_call: TRBJ1-1; d_call: -; cdr3_nt: TGTGCCAGCAGCGCCCCTCAAGGTATGAACACTGAAGCTTTCTTT; cdr3_aa: CASSAPQGMNTEAFF
v_call: TRBV4-3; clone_size: -; j_call: TRBJ1-1; d_call: -; cdr3_nt: TGCGCCAGCAGCCAAGATCGAGAGATTCGGGCTTTCTTT; cdr3_aa: CASSQDREIRAFF
v_call: TRBV19; clone_size: -; j_call: TRBJ1-3; d_call: -; cdr3_nt: TGTGCCAGTAGTATTTCAGGCTCTGGAAACACCATATATTTT; cdr3_aa: CASSISGSGNTIYF
v_call: TRBV19; clone_size: -; j_call: TRBJ1-6; d_call: -; cdr3_nt: TGTGCCAGTAGGGGGGGGAACGATTCACCCCTCCACTTT; cdr3_aa: CASRGGNDSPLHF
v_call: TRBV10-3; clone_size: -; j_call: TRBJ2-1; d_call: TRBD2; cdr3_nt: TGTGCCATCAGTGAGCTAGCGGGAGACAATGAGCAGTTCTTC; cdr3_aa: CAISELAGDNEQFF
v_call: TRBV9; clone_size: -; j_call: TRBJ1-2; d_call: -; cdr3_nt: TGTGCCAGCAGCGTAGAGGCAGGTGGCTACACCTTC; cdr3_aa: CASSVEAGGYTF
v_call: TRBV6-2/TRBV6-3; clone_size: -; j_call: TRBJ2-6; d_call: -; cdr3_nt: TGTGCCAGCAGTTACAGTCCCGGGACTCCGACTGGGGCCAACGTCCTGACTTTC; cdr3_aa: CASSYSPGTPTGANVLTF
v_call: TRBV11-2; clone_size: -; j_call: TRBJ1-6; d_call: -; cdr3_nt: TGTGCCAGCAGCTTGAGGAATTCACCCCTCCACTTT; cdr3_aa: CASSLRNSPLHF
v_call: TRBV9; clone_size: -; j_call: TRBJ2-1; d_call: -; cdr3_nt: TGTGCCAGCAGCACCCCATTCGGGAGAGGCTCCTACAATGAGCAGTTCTTC; cdr3_aa: CASSTPFGRGSYNEQFF
v_call: TRBV5-8; clone_size: -; j_call: TRBJ2-1; d_call: TRBD2; cdr3_nt: TGTGCCAGCGGACTAGCCACTACCAATGAGCAGTTCTTC; cdr3_aa: CASGLATTNEQFF
v_call: TRBV7-9; clone_size: once; j_call: TRBJ2-7; d_call: TRBD1; cdr3_nt: TGTGCCAGCAGCTCCGGGACAGGGCGCCCCTACGAGCAGTACTTC; cdr3_aa: CASSSGTGRPYEQYF
v_call: TRBV6-2/TRBV6-3; clone_size: once; j_call: TRBJ1-1; d_call: -; cdr3_nt: TGTGCCAGCAGTTACGAGGGAGACACTGAAGCTTTCTTT; cdr3_aa: CASSYEGDTEAFF